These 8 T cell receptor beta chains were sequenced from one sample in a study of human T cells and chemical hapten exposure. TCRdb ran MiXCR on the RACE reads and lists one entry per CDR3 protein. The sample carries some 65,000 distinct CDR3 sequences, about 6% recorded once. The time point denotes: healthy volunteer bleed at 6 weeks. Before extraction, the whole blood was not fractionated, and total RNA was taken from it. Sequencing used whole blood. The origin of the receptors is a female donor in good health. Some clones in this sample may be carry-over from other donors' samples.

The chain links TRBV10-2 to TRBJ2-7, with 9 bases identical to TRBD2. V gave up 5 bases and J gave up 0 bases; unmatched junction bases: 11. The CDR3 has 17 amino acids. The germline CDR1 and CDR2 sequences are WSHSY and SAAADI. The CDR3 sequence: CASSQGAGGGNSYEQYF. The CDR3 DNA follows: TGCGCCAGCAGTCAGGGAGCGGGAGGAGGGAACTCCTACGAGCAGTACTTC.

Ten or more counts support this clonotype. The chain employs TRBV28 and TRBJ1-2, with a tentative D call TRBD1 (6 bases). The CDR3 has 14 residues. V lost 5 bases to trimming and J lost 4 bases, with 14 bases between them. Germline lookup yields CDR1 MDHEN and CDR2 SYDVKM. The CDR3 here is CASSITGSPYGYTF. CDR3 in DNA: TGTGCCAGCAGTATCACAGGGTCTCCCTATGGCTACACCTTC.

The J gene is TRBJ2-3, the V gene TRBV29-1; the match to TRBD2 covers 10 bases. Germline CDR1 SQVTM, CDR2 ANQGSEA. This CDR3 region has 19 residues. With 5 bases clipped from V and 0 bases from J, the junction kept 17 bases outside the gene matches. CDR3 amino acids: CSVPPGVAGGPVSTDTQYF. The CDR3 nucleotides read TGCAGCGTTCCACCGGGCGTAGCGGGAGGACCAGTTAGCACAGATACGCAGTATTTT.

The CDR3 DNA sequence: TGCAGTGCTAGGGTCGGCCGGAGCTATGGCTACACCTTC. It is translated as CSARVGRSYGYTF. This chain links TRBV20-1 with TRBJ1-2; no reliable D call. This CDR3 contains 13 residues. The germline gives CDR1 DFQATT, CDR2 SNEGSKA (reference sequence). The ends were cut back, 3 bases at V and 4 bases at J, with 12 bases in the middle.

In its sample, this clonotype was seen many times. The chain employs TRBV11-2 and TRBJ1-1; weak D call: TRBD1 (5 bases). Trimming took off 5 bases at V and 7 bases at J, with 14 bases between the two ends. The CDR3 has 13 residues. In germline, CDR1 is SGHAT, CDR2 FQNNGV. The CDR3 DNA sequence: TGTGCCAGCAGCAAACCAGGGAGGGATGAAGCTTTCTTT. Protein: CASSKPGRDEAFF.

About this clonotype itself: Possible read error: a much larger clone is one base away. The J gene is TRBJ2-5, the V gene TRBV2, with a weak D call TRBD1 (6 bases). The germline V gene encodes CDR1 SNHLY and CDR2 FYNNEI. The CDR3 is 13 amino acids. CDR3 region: CASSQGPRQTKYF. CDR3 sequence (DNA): TGTGCCAGCAGCCAGGGGCCCAGGCAGACCAAGTACTTC. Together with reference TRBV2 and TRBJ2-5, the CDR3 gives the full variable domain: EPEVTQTPSHQVTQMGQEVILRCVPISNHLYFYWYRQILGQKVEFLVSFYNNEISEKSEIFDDQFSVERPDGSNFTLKIRSTKLEDSAMYFCASSQGPRQTKYFGPGTRLLVL.

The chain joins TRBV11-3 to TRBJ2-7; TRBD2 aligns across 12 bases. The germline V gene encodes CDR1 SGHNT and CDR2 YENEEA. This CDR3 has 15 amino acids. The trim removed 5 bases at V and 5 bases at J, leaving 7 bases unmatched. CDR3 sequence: CASSAGLAGLDEQYF. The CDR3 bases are TGTGCCAGCAGCGCCGGACTAGCGGGACTCGACGAGCAGTACTTC.

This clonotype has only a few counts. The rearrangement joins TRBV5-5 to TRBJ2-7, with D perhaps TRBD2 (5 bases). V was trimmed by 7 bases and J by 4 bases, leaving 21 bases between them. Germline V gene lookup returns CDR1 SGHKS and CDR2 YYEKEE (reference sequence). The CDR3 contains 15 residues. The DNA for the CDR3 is TGTGCCAGCGAACCCTCCGGAGGACGGCAATACGAGCAGTACTTC. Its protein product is CASEPSGGRQYEQYF.